The following is a T cell receptor beta chain sequence with its context. The antigen is undetermined. TCRdb re-analyzed the 5' RACE reads; it lists each CDR3 protein once, without DNA. Recorded here are a few hundred thousand distinct CDR3 sequences; the top ten clones represent around 5.2%. The data derive from a study of T cells expressing NK-cell markers. Across the study: It was from sorted CD3+CD56+NKG2C+, CD3+CD56+NKG2C- and CD3+CD56-NKG2C+ T cells that TCR beta repertoires came. Regarding the study as a whole: One observes that, in several donors, these clonotypes were also the leading ones within the CD3+CD56-NKG2C+ fraction.

The CDR3 is made up of 15 amino acids. Per the germline V gene, CDR1 is SGHAT and CDR2 is FQNNGV. The clonotype was recovered from a man aged 18-75 years in good health. Sequenced: blood T cells: a sorted CD56 or NKG2C T cell subset, CD4+ or CD8+ T cells, or bulk PBMC T cells (not recorded which). The chain carries TRBV11-2 and TRBJ1-1; TCRdb's D call, TRBD1, is unchecked because there is no DNA. CDR3 loop: CASSFRGLGDTEAFF.